The clone carrying this T cell receptor (beta chain) has a count of ten or more. Antigen unknown. Germline loops: CDR1 MDHEN, CDR2 SYDVKM. Trimming cost V 6 bases and J 0 bases, with 12 bases left between them. This CDR3 region has 15 residues. The data are from a study of neurological immune-mediated disorders. cDNA was made by 5'RACE with 10-nucleotide random UMIs. TCRdb re-called the 5' RACE reads with MiXCR, one entry per CDR3 protein. The sample lists under 60,000 distinct CDR3 sequences; approximately 15% were seen once. Findings and limits, study-wide: HTLV-1-associated myelopathy led in TCR clonal expansion, while multiple sclerosis ranked lowest, below healthy controls. The expanded clones of different subjects shared no CDR3 amino acid sequences (suggesting private repertoires in all groups).

2 million PBMCs stored at -80 C were the source of the unsorted libraries. This receptor was identified in a man aged 60 to 69 in good health. The sequencing input was PBMCs. J is TRBJ2-1 and V is TRBV28, with TRBD1 as a possible D gene (6 bases). DNA for the CDR3: TGTGCCAGCAGCCGAACAGGGCTCTCCTACAATGAGCAGTTCTTC. Protein product: CASSRTGLSYNEQFF.